These T cell receptor beta chains were read from a single sample in a study of CD8 T cells in ankylosing spondylitis. Each CDR3 protein is one row after TCRdb ran MiXCR on the 5' RACE reads. The sample shows some 220,000 distinct CDR3 sequences, 7% to 8% of them seen only once. The source material was blood, either unsorted or a sorted T cell fraction (not recorded which). The source is a male donor with ankylosing spondylitis. Each CDR3 is given with its conserved first and last residue. A D gene is named only where the DNA matches it firmly. Not every row has a clone size; where given, it reads once, few, many or a size class.

J gene | V gene | CDR3 length | clone size | D gene | CDR3 DNA | CDR3 protein
TRBJ2-3 | TRBV25-1 | 16 | many | . | TGTGCCAGCAGCGAGGGCGAAGGTGTGGTCACAGATACGCAGTATTTT | CASSEGEGVVTDTQYF
TRBJ2-2 | TRBV19 | 14 | . | . | TGTGCCAGTAGTATAGGCGTAGGATCCGGGGAGCTGTTTTTT | CASSIGVGSGELFF
TRBJ1-5 | TRBV27 | 14 | many | . | TGTGCCAGCAGTTTATTTTTGGGCAATCAGCCCCAGCATTTT | CASSLFLGNQPQHF
TRBJ2-7 | TRBV11-2 | 12 | many | . | TGTGCCAGCAGCTTAGACCTCTACGAGCAGTACTTC | CASSLDLYEQYF
TRBJ2-1 | TRBV7-2 | 16 | few | TRBD2 | TGTGCCAGCAGCTGGGGACTAGCGGGGCCCCCGGGTGAGCAGTTCTTC | CASSWGLAGPPGEQFF
TRBJ1-6 | TRBV19 | 16 | . | . | TGTGCCAGTAGTATCTACGATGCAGGCGAAGGTTCACCCCTCCACTTT | CASSIYDAGEGSPLHF
TRBJ1-1 | TRBV15 | 18 | . | TRBD1 | TGTGCCACCGCCCCAAGCCCGGGACAGGGATTTCTTAACACTGAAGCTTTCTTT | CATAPSPGQGFLNTEAFF
TRBJ2-3 | TRBV7-9 | 16 | many | TRBD2 | TGTGCCAGCAGCGAAAAACTAGCGGGGATGGAAGATACGCAGTATTTT | CASSEKLAGMEDTQYF
TRBJ2-7 | TRBV20-1 | 13 | many | . | TGCAGTGCTAGAGACAGGGGAGTGTACGAGCAGTACTTC | CSARDRGVYEQYF
TRBJ2-3 | TRBV14 | 18 | few | TRBD2 | TGTGCCAGCAGCCAAGCGTCCGGGACTAGCGGCCCCACAGATACGCAGTATTTT | CASSQASGTSGPTDTQYF
TRBJ2-6 | TRBV29-1 | 16 | many | TRBD1 | TGCAGCGTTGAGGACAGGGCCCACTCTGGGGCCAACGTCCTGACTTTC | CSVEDRAHSGANVLTF
TRBJ1-1 | TRBV7-9 | 13 | few | . | TGTGCCAGCGGTTCTTGGGCTCATGGTGAAGCTTTCTTT | CASGSWAHGEAFF
TRBJ1-2 | TRBV5-5 | 15 | few | TRBD1 | TGTGCCAGCAGCTGGGGGTGGGACAGGAACTATGGCTACACCTTC | CASSWGWDRNYGYTF
TRBJ1-2 | TRBV20-1 | 13 | many | TRBD1 | TGCAGTGCTTTCAGGGGGCAGTACGATGGCTACACCTTC | CSAFRGQYDGYTF
TRBJ1-2 | TRBV3-1 | 15 | . | . | TGTGCCAGCAGCCAAGAACTCAGGCCGGTCTATGGCTACACCTTC | CASSQELRPVYGYTF
TRBJ1-1 | TRBV7-9 | 12 | many | . | TGTGCCAGCAGGGCTTTGAACACTGAAGCTTTCTTT | CASRALNTEAFF
TRBJ2-1 | TRBV4-1 | 16 | few | TRBD2 | TGCGCCAGCAGCCACAGGACTAGCGGTTCCTACAATGAGCAGTTCTTC | CASSHRTSGSYNEQFF
TRBJ2-5 | TRBV6-2/TRBV6-3 | 17 | many | . | TGTGCCAGCAGTTACTTCCATACCCGGGACACCGAAGAGACCCAGTACTTC | CASSYFHTRDTEETQYF
TRBJ1-5 | TRBV6-1 | 14 | many | TRBD1 | TGTGCCAGCAGTACCCTGGACAGGGCTCAGCCCCAGCATTTT | CASSTLDRAQPQHF
TRBJ2-7 | TRBV7-6 | 15 | many | TRBD2 | TGTGCCAGCAGCTTAGAGGCTAGCGGATTGTACGAGCAGTACTTC | CASSLEASGLYEQYF
TRBJ1-1 | TRBV4-1 | 14 | many | . | TGCGCCAGCAGCCAATCAGTCCGAAAGGCTGAAGCTTTCTTT | CASSQSVRKAEAFF
TRBJ2-2 | TRBV6-1 | 15 | many | . | TGTGCCAGCAGTGAAGTGGCAGGTCGGGCCGGGGAGCTGTTTTTT | CASSEVAGRAGELFF
TRBJ2-7 | TRBV4-2 | 15 | many | . | TGTGCCAGCAGCCCTCCGGGCCACCTCTCCTACGAGCAGTACTTC | CASSPPGHLSYEQYF
TRBJ2-2 | TRBV6-6 | 13 | . | . | TGTGCCAGCAGTTACTCAGCCACCGGGGAGCTGTTTTTT | CASSYSATGELFF
TRBJ1-1 | TRBV7-9 | 11 | many | . | TGTGCCAGCAGCTTAGGGGTAGAAGCTTTCTTT | CASSLGVEAFF
TRBJ2-5 | TRBV27 | 15 | many | TRBD1 | TGTGCCAGCAGTTTACTGACAGGGCTGCAAGAGACCCAGTACTTC | CASSLLTGLQETQYF
TRBJ2-1 | TRBV5-1 | 15 | many | . | TGCGCCAGCAATTATAGGCAGGGGATCTACAATGAGCAGTTCTTC | CASNYRQGIYNEQFF
TRBJ1-6 | TRBV20-1 | 13 | many | TRBD1 | TGCAGTGCTTGGGACAGGGGAAATTCACCCCTCCACTTT | CSAWDRGNSPLHF
TRBJ2-2 | TRBV10-3 | 13 | many | . | TGTGCCATCTTGGTCCAGAACACCGGGGAGCTGTTTTTT | CAILVQNTGELFF
TRBJ2-7 | TRBV10-3 | 14 | many | TRBD1 | TGTGCCATCAGTGACGGACAGGATCCCTACGAGCAGTACTTC | CAISDGQDPYEQYF
TRBJ1-2 | TRBV4-1 | 15 | many | . | TGCGCCAGCAGCCAACACGGGGGGCGCCGATATGGCTACACCTTC | CASSQHGGRRYGYTF
TRBJ2-1 | TRBV19 | 17 | . | TRBD2 | TGTGCCAGTAGTGACGGACTAGCGGGAGGGATTTACAATGAGCAGTTCTTC | CASSDGLAGGIYNEQFF
TRBJ2-6 | TRBV27 | 16 | few | TRBD1 | TGTGCCAGCAGTCCAATCGGACAGGTTGGGGCCAACGTCCTGACTTTC | CASSPIGQVGANVLTF
TRBJ2-7 | TRBV28 | 14 | many | TRBD1 | TGTGCCAGCAGCCAGGACAGGGGGGCCTACGAGCAGTACTTC | CASSQDRGAYEQYF
TRBJ1-5 | TRBV27 | 15 | few | TRBD1 | TGTGCCAGCAGTGCCGGAACAGGGGGCAATCAGCCCCAGCATTTT | CASSAGTGGNQPQHF
TRBJ2-5 | TRBV5-1 | 13 | many | TRBD1 | TGCGCCAGCAGCCCGGGACAGGGAGAGACCCAGTACTTC | CASSPGQGETQYF
TRBJ2-1 | TRBV3-1 | 17 | many | TRBD2 | TGTGCCAGCAGCCAAGATAGGACTAGCGGGAGTTACAATGAGCAGTTCTTC | CASSQDRTSGSYNEQFF
TRBJ2-1 | TRBV28 | 16 | many | TRBD2 | TGTGCCAGCAGTCTCATAGCGGGAGGGCCTCAGAATGAGCAGTTCTTC | CASSLIAGGPQNEQFF
TRBJ1-5 | TRBV7-8 | 15 | many | . | TGTGCCAGCAGCTTAGGGGTTAATAGCAATCAGCCCCAGCATTTT | CASSLGVNSNQPQHF
TRBJ1-5 | TRBV28 | 12 | . | . | TGTGCCACCGCCCAGATAATCGGGACCCAGCATTTT | CATAQIIGTQHF
TRBJ2-1 | TRBV29-1 | 14 | many | TRBD2 | TGCAGCGTGAAAGCGGGAGGGGGTTACAATGAGCAGTTCTTC | CSVKAGGGYNEQFF
TRBJ1-6 | TRBV7-9 | 15 | many | . | TGTGCCAGCAGCTTCGGGGGATCCTATAATTCACCCCTCCACTTT | CASSFGGSYNSPLHF
TRBJ2-2 | TRBV6-2/TRBV6-3 | 13 | many | TRBD2 | TGTGCCAGCAGTGGACTAGCCACCGGGGAGCTGTTTTTT | CASSGLATGELFF
TRBJ2-1 | TRBV4-2 | 15 | many | TRBD2 | TGTGCCAGCAGCCAAGGGACTAGCACCATCAATGAGCAGTTCTTC | CASSQGTSTINEQFF
TRBJ1-5 | TRBV7-2 | 17 | many | TRBD1 | TGTGCCAGCAGCTGGGACAGGGGGCGTGGAAGCAATCAGCCCCAGCATTTT | CASSWDRGRGSNQPQHF
TRBJ2-5 | TRBV7-3 | 21 | many | TRBD2 | TGTGCCAGCAGCTTTCGCCCGGGTTGGACTAGCGGGAGAGGGGGGCAAGAGACCCAGTACTTC | CASSFRPGWTSGRGGQETQYF
TRBJ2-3 | TRBV7-9 | 16 | many | TRBD1 | TGTGCCAGCAGCGTAAGACAGGGGCCCTTGACAGATACGCAGTATTTT | CASSVRQGPLTDTQYF
TRBJ2-1 | TRBV29-1 | 14 | few | . | TGCAGCGTTGATAAGGGGGGCTCCTACAATGAGCAGTTCTTC | CSVDKGGSYNEQFF
TRBJ2-3 | TRBV20-1 | 10 | many | TRBD2 | TGCAGTGCCGGGCGGGCGGGGGAGTATTTT | CSAGRAGEYF